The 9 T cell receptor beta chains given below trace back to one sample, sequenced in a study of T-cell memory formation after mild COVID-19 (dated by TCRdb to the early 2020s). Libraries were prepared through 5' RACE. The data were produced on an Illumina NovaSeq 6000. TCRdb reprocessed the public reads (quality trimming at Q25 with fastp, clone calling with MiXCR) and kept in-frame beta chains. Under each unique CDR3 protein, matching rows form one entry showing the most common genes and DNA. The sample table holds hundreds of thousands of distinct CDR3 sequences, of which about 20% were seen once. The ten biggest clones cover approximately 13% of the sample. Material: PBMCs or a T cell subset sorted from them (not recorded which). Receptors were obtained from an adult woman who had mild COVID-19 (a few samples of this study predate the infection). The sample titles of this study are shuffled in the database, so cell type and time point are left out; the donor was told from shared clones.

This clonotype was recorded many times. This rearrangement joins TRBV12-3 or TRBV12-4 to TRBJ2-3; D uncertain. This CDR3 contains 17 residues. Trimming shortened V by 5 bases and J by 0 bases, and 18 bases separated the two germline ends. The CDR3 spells CASSTPLGVGSTDTQYF. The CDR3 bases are TGTGCCAGCAGTACCCCCCTTGGGGTTGGGAGCACAGATACGCAGTATTTT.

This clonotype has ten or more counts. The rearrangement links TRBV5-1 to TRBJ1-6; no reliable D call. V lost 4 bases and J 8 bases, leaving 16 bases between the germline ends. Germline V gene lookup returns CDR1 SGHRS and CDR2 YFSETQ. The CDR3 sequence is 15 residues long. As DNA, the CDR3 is TGCGCCAGCAGCCCCGGCCTTCGAAGCGATTCACCCCTCCACTTT. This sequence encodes CASSPGLRSDSPLHF.

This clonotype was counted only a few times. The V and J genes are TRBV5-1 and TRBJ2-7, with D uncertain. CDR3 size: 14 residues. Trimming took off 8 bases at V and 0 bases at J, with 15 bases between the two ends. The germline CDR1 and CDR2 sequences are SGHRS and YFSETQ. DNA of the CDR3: TGCGCCAGTATGGGGTCCTCCGTCTCCTACGAGCAGTACTTC. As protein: CASMGSSVSYEQYF.

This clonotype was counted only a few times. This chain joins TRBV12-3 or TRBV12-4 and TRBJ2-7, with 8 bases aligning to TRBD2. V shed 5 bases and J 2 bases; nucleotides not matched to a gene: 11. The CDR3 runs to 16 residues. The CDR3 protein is CASSPRSGSNPYEQYF. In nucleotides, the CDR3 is TGTGCCAGCAGTCCCCGCAGCGGGAGCAATCCCTACGAGCAGTACTTC.

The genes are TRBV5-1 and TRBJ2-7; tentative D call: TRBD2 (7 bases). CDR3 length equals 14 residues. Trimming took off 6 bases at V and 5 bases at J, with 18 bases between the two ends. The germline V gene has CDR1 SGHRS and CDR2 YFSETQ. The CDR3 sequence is CASTAGAGDDEQYF. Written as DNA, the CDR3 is TGCGCCAGCACCGCGGGGGCTGGGGACGACGAGCAGTACTTC.

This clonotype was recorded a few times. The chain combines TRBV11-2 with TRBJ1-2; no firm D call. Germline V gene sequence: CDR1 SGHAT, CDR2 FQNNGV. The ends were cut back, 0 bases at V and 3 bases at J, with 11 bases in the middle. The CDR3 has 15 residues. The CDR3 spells CASSLEAGSDYGYTF. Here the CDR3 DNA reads TGTGCCAGCAGCTTAGAGGCTGGGAGTGACTATGGCTACACCTTC.

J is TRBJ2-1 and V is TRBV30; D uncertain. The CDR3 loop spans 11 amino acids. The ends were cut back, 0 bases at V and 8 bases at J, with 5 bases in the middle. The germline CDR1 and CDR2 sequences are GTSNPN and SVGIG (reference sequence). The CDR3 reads CAWSVSYEQFF. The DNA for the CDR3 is TGTGCCTGGAGTGTTTCTTATGAGCAGTTCTTC.

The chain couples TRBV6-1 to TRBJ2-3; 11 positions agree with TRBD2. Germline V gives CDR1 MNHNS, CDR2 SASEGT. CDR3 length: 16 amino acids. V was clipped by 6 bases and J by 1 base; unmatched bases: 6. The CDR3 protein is CASRRPTSGGTDTQYF. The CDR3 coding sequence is TGTGCCAGCAGGAGGCCGACTAGCGGGGGCACAGATACGCAGTATTTT.

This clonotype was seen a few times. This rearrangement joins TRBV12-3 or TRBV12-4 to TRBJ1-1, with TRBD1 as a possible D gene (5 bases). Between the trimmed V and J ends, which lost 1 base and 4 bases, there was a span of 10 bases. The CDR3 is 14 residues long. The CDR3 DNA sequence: TGTGCCAGCAGTTTAGATACGGGGCCCACTGAAGCTTTCTTT. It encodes CASSLDTGPTEAFF.